These 13 T cell receptor beta chains came from one sample sequenced in a study of T cell repertoires in aging, cancer and after chemotherapy. Amplification of TCR beta used genomic DNA extracted from peripheral blood. Multiplex touch-down PCR with TRB-A/B primers amplified rearranged V-D-J TRB sequences. TCRdb analysed the multiplex PCR reads with MiXCR anew, one entry per CDR3 protein. The profile shows about 1,300 distinct CDR3 sequences, around 48% of them singletons. Sequencing was carried out using blood. All receptors derive from a human donor with a blood cancer.

In regard to this clonotype: The junction shows a germline mismatch at one end, possibly a read error. V and J are TRBV27 and TRBJ2-7, with D possibly called TRBD1 or TRBD2 (5 bases each). Per germline, CDR1 MNHEY and CDR2 SMNVEV (reference sequence). The CDR3 is 13 amino acids. The CDR3 here is CASQGTDSYEHYF. As DNA, the CDR3 is TGTGCCAGCCAAGGGACGGATTCCTACGAGCATTACTTC.

This clonotype was counted between two and nine times. V gene TRBV30 combines with J gene TRBJ1-1; tentatively, D is TRBD1 (6 bases). Germline loops: CDR1 GTSNPN, CDR2 SVGIG (reference sequence). This CDR3 has 13 amino acids. The V end lost 5 bases, the J end lost 2 bases, and 12 bases lay between the germline ends. The CDR3 is CAWCAQGNTEAFF. CDR3 DNA: TGTGCCTGGTGCGCACAGGGAAACACTGAAGCTTTCTTT.

The V and J genes are TRBV5-6 and TRBJ2-7; D may be TRBD2 (5 bases). CDR1 and CDR2 (germline): SGHDT, YYEEEE. With 8 bases removed from V and 2 bases from J, the gap between germline ends came to 17 bases. This CDR3 region has 14 residues. In nucleotides, the CDR3 is TGTGCCAGTAGTTCTGGCGGAGGCCCCTACGAGCAGTACTTC. Translation: CASSSGGGPYEQYF.

A note on this clonotype: A read error may account for a junction end that differs from germline. The chain employs TRBV6-6 and TRBJ2-2; D gene ambiguous. The germline V gene encodes CDR1 MNHNY and CDR2 SVGAGI (reference sequence). This CDR3 has 14 amino acids. The CDR3 is CASSYVKNIGELFF. Here the CDR3 DNA reads TGTGCCAGCAGTTACGTGAAGAACATCGGGGAGCTGTTTTTT.

This clonotype counts as medium-sized. The V call is TRBV30, the J call TRBJ1-1, with D unclear. The CDR3 runs 13 residues. V dropped 7 bases and J dropped 1 base, with 13 bases sitting between them. Germline-derived CDR1 and CDR2 are GTSNPN and SVGIG (reference sequence). This chain's CDR3 is CALRVTPNTEAFF. Written as DNA, the CDR3 is TGTGCCTTAAGGGTGACACCGAACACTGAAGCTTTCTTT.

The chain carries TRBV7-2 and TRBJ2-3; D is unresolved. This CDR3 is 15 amino acids long. Germline V gene sequence: CDR1 SGHTA, CDR2 FQGNSA. With 1 base removed from V and 2 bases from J, the gap between germline ends came to 10 bases. The CDR3 spells CASSLVGKTTDTQYF. The CDR3 region has the DNA TGTGCCAGCAGCTTAGTAGGTAAAACCACAGATACGCAGTATTTT. The variable domain in full, with the rest retrieved from reference TRBV7-2 and TRBJ2-3, is GAGVSQSPSNKVTEKGKDVELRCDPISGHTALYWYRQSLGQGLEFLIYFQGNSAPDKSGLPSDRFSAERTGGSVSTLTIQRTQQEDSAVYLCASSLVGKTTDTQYFGPGTRLTVL.

In the case of this clonotype: A much larger clonotype is one base distant, so this may be a read error. The chain is built from TRBV6-5 and TRBJ2-7; no reliable D call. Germline CDR1 is MNHEY and CDR2 is SVGAGI. The CDR3 has 11 amino acids. The DNA of the CDR3 is TGTGCCTCTGGGAACGGCTACAAGCAGTACTTC. It encodes CASGNGYKQYF.

The chain couples TRBV6-5 to TRBJ2-6, with D perhaps matching TRBD1 (6 bases). The CDR3 sequence is 15 residues long. From germline, CDR1 is MNHEY and CDR2 SVGAGI. The ends were cut back, 9 bases at V and 0 bases at J, with 12 bases in the middle. The CDR3 protein is CARSPDSSGANVLTF. The CDR3 coding sequence is TGTGCCAGGTCACCGGACAGCTCTGGGGCCAACGTCCTGACTTTC.

V usage is TRBV5-4 and J usage is TRBJ2-4, with 9 positions matching TRBD1. Trimming at V came to 4 bases and at J to 8 bases, leaving 7 bases not matched to a gene. There are 14 residues in the CDR3. Germline assignment: CDR1 SGHNT and CDR2 YYREEE (reference sequence). CDR3 residues: CASSLGTGLDIQYF. CDR3 nucleotides: TGTGCCAGCAGCCTCGGGACAGGGTTGGACATTCAGTACTTC. The full variable domain, rest sourced from reference TRBV5-4 and TRBJ2-4, is ETGVTQSPTHLIKTRGQQVTLRCSSQSGHNTVSWYQQALGQGPQFIFQYYREEENGRGNFPPRFSGLQFPNYSSELNVNALELDDSALYLCASSLGTGLDIQYFGAGTRLSVL.

This chain joins TRBV7-2 and TRBJ1-2; TRBD1 aligns across 12 bases. Germline V gives CDR1 SGHTA, CDR2 FQGNSA. The CDR3 is made up of 17 amino acids. The J segment lost 7 bases and the V segment lost 0 bases, leaving 9 bases of the junction unmatched. In DNA, the CDR3 is TGTGCCAGCAGCTTAGCCCAGGTGGGACAGGGGGCGCTTGGCTACACCTTC. It is translated as CASSLAQVGQGALGYTF.

This chain links TRBV6-2 or TRBV6-3 with TRBJ2-1; TRBD2 matches 7 bases. The CDR3 contains 14 residues. Germline V gene data show CDR1 as MNHEY and CDR2 as SVGEGT. The trim removed 5 bases at V and 7 bases at J, leaving 8 bases unmatched. The CDR3 DNA reads TGTGCCAGCAGTGGGACTACCTGGGGAAATGAGCAGTTCTTC. Residues: CASSGTTWGNEQFF.

The V and J genes are TRBV6-5 and TRBJ1-3; unclear D gene. Trimming pared 2 bases from V and 2 bases from J, leaving 13 bases between. CDR1 is MNHEY, CDR2 SVGAGI, per germline. The CDR3 sequence is 16 residues long. In nucleotides, the CDR3 is TGTGCCAGCAGTTACACGGCAGGCTCAGCTGGAAACACCATATATTTT. Translating gives CASSYTAGSAGNTIYF.

This chain links TRBV12-3 or TRBV12-4 with TRBJ1-1, with 9 bases lining up with TRBD1. With 6 bases clipped from V and 5 bases from J, the junction kept 13 bases outside the gene matches. The CDR3 sequence is 16 residues long. The CDR3 DNA sequence: TGTGCCAGCAGCTCCCGGGACAGGGAAGTTGGGACTGAAGCTTTCTTT. This encodes CASSSRDREVGTEAFF.